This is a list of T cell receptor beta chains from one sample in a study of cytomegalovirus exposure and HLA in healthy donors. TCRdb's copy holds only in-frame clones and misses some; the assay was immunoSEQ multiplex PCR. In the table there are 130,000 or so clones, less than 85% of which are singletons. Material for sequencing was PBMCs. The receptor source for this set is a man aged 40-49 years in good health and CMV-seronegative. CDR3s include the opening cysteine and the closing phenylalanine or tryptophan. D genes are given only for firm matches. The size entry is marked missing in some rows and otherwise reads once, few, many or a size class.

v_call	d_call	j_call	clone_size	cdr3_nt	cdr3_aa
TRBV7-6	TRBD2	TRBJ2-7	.	TGTGCCAGCAGCTTAGCACGGCCCGGGGGCGGGGGGCCACTGTACGAGCAGTACTTC	CASSLARPGGGGPLYEQYF
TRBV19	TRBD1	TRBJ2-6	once	TGTGCCAGCGTAAAAAGGACAGGGGGCGGCGGTTCTGGGGCCAACGTCCTGACTTTC	CASVKRTGGGGSGANVLTF
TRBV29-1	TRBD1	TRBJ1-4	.	TGCAGCGTTAACTCCGGGACAGGGGATGAAAAACTGTTTTTT	CSVNSGTGDEKLFF
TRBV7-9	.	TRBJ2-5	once	TGTGCCAGCAGCCCTGGACAGATTCAAGAGACCCAGTACTTC	CASSPGQIQETQYF
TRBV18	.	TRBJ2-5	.	TGTGCCAGCTCACCAAGAGGGGGAAGAGAGGCCCAGTACTTC	CASSPRGGREAQYF
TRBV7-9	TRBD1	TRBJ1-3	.	TGTGCCAGCAGCGGACCGGGACAGTACTCTGGAAACACCATATATTTT	CASSGPGQYSGNTIYF
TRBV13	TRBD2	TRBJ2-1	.	TGTGCCAGCAGCCTGGGACTAGTGGGCAATGAGCAGTTCTTC	CASSLGLVGNEQFF
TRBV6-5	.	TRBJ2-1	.	TGTGCCAGCAGCGCCGGGACACACTACAATGAGCAGTTCTTC	CASSAGTHYNEQFF
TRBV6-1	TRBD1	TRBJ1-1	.	TGTGCCAGCAGTGTAGAAGGGGGCAAAGCTTTCTTT	CASSVEGGKAFF
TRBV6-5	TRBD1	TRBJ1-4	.	TGTGCCAGCAGTTGGTCAGGGGGTGAAAAACTGTTTTTT	CASSWSGGEKLFF
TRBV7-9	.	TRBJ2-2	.	TGTGCCAGCAGCTTACTTCCAGGGGAAGGCACCGGGGAGCTGTTTTTT	CASSLLPGEGTGELFF
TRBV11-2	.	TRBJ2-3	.	TGTGCCAGCATCCTCGGGGGGCACTACTCCGATACGCAGTATTTT	CASILGGHYSDTQYF
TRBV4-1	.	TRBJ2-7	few	TGCGCCAGCAGCCAAGATGAGTGGGGCTCCTCCTACGAGCAGTACTTC	CASSQDEWGSSYEQYF
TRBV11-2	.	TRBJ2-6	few	TGTGCCAGCAGCACGGCTGGGGCCAACGTCCTGACTTTC	CASSTAGANVLTF
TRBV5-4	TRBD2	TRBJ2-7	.	TGTGCCAGCTCCCCGGGGGGCGGGAGGCTCTACGAGCAGTACTTC	CASSPGGGRLYEQYF
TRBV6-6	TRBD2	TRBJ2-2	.	TGTGCCAGCATCCAACGAGGGACTAGCGGAGGCGGGGAGCTGTTTTTT	CASIQRGTSGGGELFF
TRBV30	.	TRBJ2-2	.	TGTGCCTGGACCCCTCCGAACACCGGGGAGCTGTTTTTT	CAWTPPNTGELFF